The clone carrying this TCR beta chain was seen only once. Its target is not known. The data were taken from a study of cytomegalovirus exposure and HLA in healthy donors. It was with 60 Vbeta and 13 Jbeta primers that the PCR ran. Using immunoSEQ multiplex PCR, the repertoire was profiled, and TCRdb retains in-frame clones only, with some absent. This sample has 90,000 to 120,000 clones; over 75% occur once, and the top ten carry approximately 2%. Each donor's status was that of a healthy bone marrow donor. V shed 4 bases, J shed 0 bases, and the junction held 4 bases outside the gene matches. Germline lookup yields CDR1 SGHVS and CDR2 FQNEAQ. CDR3 size: 17 residues. Study findings and constraints: In the analysis, some V segments, TRBV6-2 and TRBV6-3 included, were excluded as indistinguishable.

Sequenced material: PBMCs. This rearrangement joins TRBV7-8 to TRBJ2-5; 14 bases line up with TRBD2. The receptor's source is a man aged 30 to 45 in good health and CMV-seronegative. The DNA for the CDR3 is TGTGCCAGCAGCTCGGGACTAGCGGGAGTGTACCAAGAGACCCAGTACTTC. It specifies CASSSGLAGVYQETQYF.